This is a list of T cell receptor beta chains from one sample in a study of cytomegalovirus exposure and HLA in healthy donors. Sequenced by immunoSEQ multiplex PCR; TCRdb stores in-frame clones only, minus some. The top ten clones hold about 10% of a sample with around 150,000 clones, approximately 80% of them seen once. Sequenced input: PBMCs. These receptors came from a man aged 50-60 years in good health and CMV-seropositive. CDR3s include the opening cysteine and the closing phenylalanine or tryptophan. The D gene is left open where the match is weak. Clone size is stated in some rows and not others, as once, few, many or a class when expanded.

v_call	j_call	clone_size	d_call	cdr3_nt	cdr3_aa
TRBV7-9	TRBJ1-1	NA	TRBD1	TGTGCCAGCAGCGAGGGACAGATAGGGCACACTGAAGCTTTCTTT	CASSEGQIGHTEAFF
TRBV2	TRBJ1-3	NA	NA	TGTGCCAGTTGCCCGGGATTCTCTGGAAACACCATATATTTT	CASCPGFSGNTIYF
TRBV30	TRBJ2-1	NA	NA	TGTGCCTGGGTGAGCGGAGGGGTATCTAATGAGCAGTTCTTC	CAWVSGGVSNEQFF
TRBV7-9	TRBJ1-6	NA	NA	TGTGCCAGCAGCTCCCGGGAACCTGGGTCACCCCTCCACTTT	CASSSREPGSPLHF
TRBV2	TRBJ2-5	once	NA	TGTGCCAGCAGTGAAGGCGGGGCGTTTGAGACCCAGTACTTC	CASSEGGAFETQYF
TRBV28	TRBJ2-1	NA	NA	TGTGCCAGCAGTTTATCCCCCTCCCGGGCCGTTAGGGGTAATGAGCAGTTCTTC	CASSLSPSRAVRGNEQFF
TRBV10-1	TRBJ1-1	NA	NA	TGCGCCAGCAGCCACCGGGAGACTGAAGCTTTCTTT	CASSHRETEAFF
TRBV19	TRBJ2-7	NA	TRBD2	TGTGCCAGTAGTAGAGGAGGCACTAGCGGGAGCGGTTACGAGCAGTACTTC	CASSRGGTSGSGYEQYF
TRBV28	TRBJ2-7	NA	NA	TGTGCCAGCAGTCCGAGGACTCCTTACGAGCAGTACTTC	CASSPRTPYEQYF
TRBV6-5	TRBJ1-6	NA	NA	TGTGCCAGCAGTACCAGCGATTATTCACCCCTCCACTTT	CASSTSDYSPLHF
TRBV5-1	TRBJ2-7	once	TRBD1	TGCGCCAGCAGCTCCGGAATTAGACAGGGGGGTTACGAGCAGTACTTC	CASSSGIRQGGYEQYF
TRBV5-1	TRBJ1-5	NA	TRBD1	TGCGCCAGCAGCTTGGGGGACAGGGTCGGCTCACAGCCCCAGCATTTT	CASSLGDRVGSQPQHF
TRBV18	TRBJ1-2	NA	TRBD1	TGTGCCAGCTCACCAAGGGGGCAGGAGGGCTACACCTTC	CASSPRGQEGYTF
TRBV18	TRBJ2-7	NA	NA	TGTGCCAGCTCACCCTCCGGATTCGGGGCCTACGAGCAGTACTTC	CASSPSGFGAYEQYF
TRBV2	TRBJ1-3	NA	TRBD1	TGTGCCAGCAGGGGACAGGGTCCTGGAAACACCATATATTTT	CASRGQGPGNTIYF
TRBV4-3	TRBJ2-7	NA	TRBD2	TGCGCCAGCAGCCAAGGACTAGCGGGGGTCTACGAGCAGTACTTC	CASSQGLAGVYEQYF
TRBV7-2	TRBJ2-7	NA	NA	TGTGCCAGCAGCAGCGACAGCCTCTACGAGCAGTACTTC	CASSSDSLYEQYF
TRBV7-9	TRBJ2-7	NA	NA	TGTGCCAGCAGCTCCCCTCTTGTTGAGTACGAGCAGTACTTC	CASSSPLVEYEQYF
TRBV7-2	TRBJ2-7	NA	TRBD2	TGTGCCAGCAGCTTAGCTAGCGGGAGTTCCTACGAGCAGTACTTC	CASSLASGSSYEQYF
TRBV7-9	TRBJ1-3	NA	NA	TGTTCCAGCAGCTTAGTCTCCAAGAGCGGAAACACCATATATTTT	CSSSLVSKSGNTIYF
TRBV18	TRBJ2-7	NA	NA	TGTGCCAGCTCACCACTTTTAGGGGGCTACGAGCAGTACTTC	CASSPLLGGYEQYF
TRBV4-3	TRBJ1-5	few	NA	TGCGCCAGCAGCCAAGAAGGGGGGGCTCAGCCCCAGCATTTT	CASSQEGGAQPQHF
TRBV7-2	TRBJ2-1	once	TRBD2	TGTGCCAGCAGCTTCGCACTAGCGGGAGGGCGGAATGAGCAGTTCTTC	CASSFALAGGRNEQFF
TRBV6-5	TRBJ1-2	NA	TRBD1	TGTGCCAGCAGCGATGCGACAGGGACCTATGGCTACACCTTC	CASSDATGTYGYTF
TRBV15	TRBJ1-4	NA	NA	TGTGCCACCAGCAGAGATAGGAGTCGGGGGGCTAATGAAAAACTGTTTTTT	CATSRDRSRGANEKLFF
TRBV7-6	TRBJ1-6	NA	NA	TGTGCCAGCAGCCTACAGGGTAATTCACCCCTCCACTTT	CASSLQGNSPLHF
TRBV28	TRBJ1-1	once	NA	TGTGCCAGCAGCGTATTCGAGGAGGGGCGGACTGAAGCTTTCTTT	CASSVFEEGRTEAFF
TRBV28	TRBJ2-5	NA	TRBD1	TGTGCCACCGTTACAGGGGGTCAAGAGACCCAGTACTTC	CATVTGGQETQYF
TRBV5-4	TRBJ2-6	NA	TRBD2	TGTGCCAGCAGCCAAGATAGGACTAGCGGGTCCGTCCTGACTTTC	CASSQDRTSGSVLTF
TRBV7-9	TRBJ2-2	NA	NA	TGTTCCAGCAGCCTTAGACAGCCGAACACCGGGGAGCTGTTTTTT	CSSSLRQPNTGELFF
TRBV5-4	TRBJ1-3	NA	NA	TGTGCCAGCAGCTTCGGGCTTAGCGAACTTGGGACCATATATTTT	CASSFGLSELGTIYF
TRBV4-3	TRBJ2-1	NA	TRBD2	TGCGCCAGCAGCCAAGAAAGACTAGCTTCTGAGCAGTTCTTC	CASSQERLASEQFF
TRBV27	TRBJ2-3	NA	TRBD2	TGTGCCAGCAGTGTGACTAGCGGAACAGATACGCAGTATTTT	CASSVTSGTDTQYF
TRBV11-2	TRBJ1-1	NA	TRBD1	TGTGCCAGCAGCTTAGATCCCAGGGGGCCGGGGGACACTGAAGCTTTCTTT	CASSLDPRGPGDTEAFF
TRBV28	TRBJ2-3	NA	TRBD2	TGTGCCAGCAGGGAGAGCGGGAGGGGAGATACGCAGTATTTT	CASRESGRGDTQYF
TRBV9	TRBJ1-2	NA	TRBD1	TGTGCCAGCAGCGTAGGCGGCGACAGGGTAGAAGTCTATGGCTACACCTTC	CASSVGGDRVEVYGYTF
TRBV6-1	TRBJ2-5	NA	TRBD1	TGTGCCAGCAGGACCGGGACAGGGGGCGGAGAGACCCAGTACTTC	CASRTGTGGGETQYF
TRBV6-5	TRBJ2-3	NA	TRBD2	TGTGCCAGCAAGGTAGCGGGAGAGACGGATACGCAGTATTTT	CASKVAGETDTQYF
TRBV6-1	TRBJ2-7	NA	NA	TGTGCCAGCAGTGAATATAGTCAGGTGAGCTCCTACGAGCAGTACTTC	CASSEYSQVSSYEQYF
TRBV13	TRBJ2-5	NA	TRBD2	TGTGCCAGCAGCTTCGCCCGGCGGGGGGGCATGGAGACCCAGTACTTC	CASSFARRGGMETQYF
TRBV4-2	TRBJ1-1	NA	TRBD1	TGTGCCAGCAGCCAAGCGCGACAGGGCTCTGAAGCTTTCTTT	CASSQARQGSEAFF
TRBV29-1	TRBJ2-6	NA	NA	TGCAGCGCCGTAAGGGAGACAAAGTCCGGGGCCAACGTCCTGACTTTC	CSAVRETKSGANVLTF
TRBV5-5	TRBJ1-1	few	NA	TGTGCCAGCAGCTTGGCAGGGGCGACTGAAGCTTTCTTT	CASSLAGATEAFF
TRBV27	TRBJ2-2	NA	NA	TGTGCCAGCAGTTTATCACGAGGGACCGGGGAGCTGTTTTTT	CASSLSRGTGELFF
TRBV19	TRBJ1-6	once	NA	TGTGCCAGTAGTATTCGCCAGCGTTCCTATAATTCACCCCTCCACTTT	CASSIRQRSYNSPLHF
TRBV12-5	TRBJ1-2	NA	NA	TGTGCTAGTGGTTTGGTAGGGGAGGCAACTGGCTACACCTTC	CASGLVGEATGYTF
TRBV4-2	TRBJ2-7	few	TRBD2	TGTGCCAGCAGCCTCCGGGGGACTAGCGGGAGTAAGGTTTACGAGCAGTACTTC	CASSLRGTSGSKVYEQYF
TRBV6-6	TRBJ2-5	NA	NA	TGTGCCAGCAGTCCCGGCCGGGACATCCGACAAGAGACCCAGTACTTC	CASSPGRDIRQETQYF
TRBV30	TRBJ2-5	NA	NA	TGTGCCTGGAGTGTACGTTACTCGCGGGAGACCCAGTACTTC	CAWSVRYSRETQYF
TRBV19	TRBJ1-1	NA	NA	TGTGCCAGTCGGCAGGGGAGCACTGAAGCTTTCTTT	CASRQGSTEAFF
TRBV7-2	TRBJ2-5	few	TRBD2	TGTGCCAGCAGCCAAGAACTAGCGGGAGGGGTAAAGACCCAGTACTTC	CASSQELAGGVKTQYF
TRBV7-9	TRBJ1-1	NA	NA	TGTTCCAGCAGCTTAATTCAGGGAGGCACTGAAGCTTTCTTT	CSSSLIQGGTEAFF
TRBV7-7	TRBJ2-5	NA	TRBD2	TGTGCTAGCAGCGCTCTAGCGGTGGAGACCCAGTACTTC	CASSALAVETQYF
TRBV9	TRBJ2-7	NA	NA	TGTGCCAGCAGCGGGGGCGGGATGCCTTGGAACGAGCAGTACTTC	CASSGGGMPWNEQYF
TRBV7-9	TRBJ2-7	NA	TRBD1	TGTGCCAGCAGCCCCGACAGGGCGGTCACCTACGAGCAGTACTTC	CASSPDRAVTYEQYF
TRBV2	TRBJ1-2	NA	TRBD1	TGTGCCAGCAGTCAAACGACAGGGCTAGCACCCTCCCGCGGGTATGGCTACACCTTC	CASSQTTGLAPSRGYGYTF
TRBV5-1	TRBJ2-2	NA	NA	TGCGCCAGCAGCTTGGCAGGGTATGACACCGGGGAGCTGTTTTTT	CASSLAGYDTGELFF